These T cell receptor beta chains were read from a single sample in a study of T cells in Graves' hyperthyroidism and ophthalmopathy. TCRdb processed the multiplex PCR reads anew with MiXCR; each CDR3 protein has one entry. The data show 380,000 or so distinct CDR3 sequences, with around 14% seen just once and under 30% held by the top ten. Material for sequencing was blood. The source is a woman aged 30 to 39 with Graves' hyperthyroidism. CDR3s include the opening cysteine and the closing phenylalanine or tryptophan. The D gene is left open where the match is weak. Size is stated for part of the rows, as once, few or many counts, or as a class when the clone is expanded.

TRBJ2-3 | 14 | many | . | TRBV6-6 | TGTGCCAGCAGTTACCCGGACAGAACAGATACGCAGTATTTT | CASSYPDRTDTQYF
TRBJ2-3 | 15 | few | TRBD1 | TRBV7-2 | TGTGCCAGCAGCCTTCAAACAGGGGGCACAGATACGCAGTATTTT | CASSLQTGGTDTQYF
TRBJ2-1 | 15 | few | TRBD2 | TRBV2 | TGTGCCAGCAGTAAGGGACTAGACGGCGACAATGAGCAGTTCTTC | CASSKGLDGDNEQFF
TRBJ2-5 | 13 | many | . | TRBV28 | TGTGCCAGCAGCGTAACTAGTGCGGAGACCCAGTACTTC | CASSVTSAETQYF
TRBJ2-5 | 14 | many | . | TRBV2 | TGTGCCGGGACGTACAGGGCCCGAGGGGAGACCCAGTACTTC | CAGTYRARGETQYF
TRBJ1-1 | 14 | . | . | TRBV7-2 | TGTGCCAGCAGCCAAGATCGGACGGTCACTGAAGCTTTCTTT | CASSQDRTVTEAFF
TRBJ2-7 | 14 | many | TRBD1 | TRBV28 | TGTGCCAGCAGTTTATCGGGACAGGTCTACGAGCAGTACTTC | CASSLSGQVYEQYF
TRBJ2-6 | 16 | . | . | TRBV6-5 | TGTGCCAGCAGTTATGGACGGTCCTCTGGGGCCAACGTCCTGACTTTC | CASSYGRSSGANVLTF
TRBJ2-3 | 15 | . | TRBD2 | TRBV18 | TGTGCCAGCTCAAATAGACTAGCGGGAGAAGATACGCAGTATTTT | CASSNRLAGEDTQYF
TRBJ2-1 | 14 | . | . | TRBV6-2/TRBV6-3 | TGTGCCATCGGGGGCCTCGGGATATACAATGAGCAGTTCTTC | CAIGGLGIYNEQFF
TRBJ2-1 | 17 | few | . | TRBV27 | TGTGCCAGCAGTTTATCGGGGGCTGTGGGAGGTTACAATGAGCAGTTCTTC | CASSLSGAVGGYNEQFF
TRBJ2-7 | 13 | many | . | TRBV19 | TGTGCCAGTAAGGACGGGGCCTCCTACGAGCAGTACTTC | CASKDGASYEQYF
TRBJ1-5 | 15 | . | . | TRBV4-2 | TGTGCCAGCAGCCAGGATACAGGGAACAATCAGCCCCAGCATTTT | CASSQDTGNNQPQHF
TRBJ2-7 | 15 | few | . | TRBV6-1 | TGTGCCAGCACCGTTTCAGGACCGGGGGGCAGCGAGCAGTACTTC | CASTVSGPGGSEQYF
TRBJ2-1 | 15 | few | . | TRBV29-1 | TGCAGCGTCCGGGGGCTAGTGGACTCCTTGGATGAGCAGTTCTTC | CSVRGLVDSLDEQFF
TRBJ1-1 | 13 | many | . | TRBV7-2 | TGTGCCAGCAGCCCCACCGGACAGACGAAAGCTTTCTTT | CASSPTGQTKAFF
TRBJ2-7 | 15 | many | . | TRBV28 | TGTGCCAGCAGTTTAAGTCAGAGGAGCTCCTACGAGCAGTACTTC | CASSLSQRSSYEQYF
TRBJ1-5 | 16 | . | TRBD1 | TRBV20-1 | TGCAGTGCTAGGGCCGTGGGACAGCCCCACAATCAGCCCCAGCATTTT | CSARAVGQPHNQPQHF
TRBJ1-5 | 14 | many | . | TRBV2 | TGTGCCAGCAGGGAGGGGGGTCCTAATCAGCCCCAGCATTTT | CASREGGPNQPQHF
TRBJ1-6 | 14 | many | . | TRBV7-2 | TGTGCCAGCAGCCGGACGGGAGAAAATTCACCCCTCCACTTT | CASSRTGENSPLHF
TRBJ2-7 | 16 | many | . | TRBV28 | TGTGCCAGCAGCCTACTCGTTCGTGGGGCGGGGTACGAGCAGTACTTC | CASSLLVRGAGYEQYF
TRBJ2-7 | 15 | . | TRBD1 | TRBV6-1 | TGTGCCAGCAGTGAATTCCCCGGACAGGGTAACGAGCAGTACTTC | CASSEFPGQGNEQYF
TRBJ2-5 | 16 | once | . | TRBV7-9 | TGTGCCAGCGTTGCTTCAGGGGTCCCCGGGCGAGAGACCCAGTACTTC | CASVASGVPGRETQYF
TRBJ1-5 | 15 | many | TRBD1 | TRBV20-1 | TGCAGTGCTCAAGGGGGCACCTCGGGGAATCAGCCCCAGCATTTT | CSAQGGTSGNQPQHF
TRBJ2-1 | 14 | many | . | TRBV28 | TGTGCCAGCAGTGCCGGGACACCAGACAATGAGCAGTTCTTC | CASSAGTPDNEQFF
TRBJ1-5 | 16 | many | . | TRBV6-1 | TGTGCCAGCAGTGAATGGGATGAGGGTCTACATCAGCCCCAGCATTTT | CASSEWDEGLHQPQHF
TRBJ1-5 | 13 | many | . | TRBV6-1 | TGTGCCAGCAGTGCAAGTAGCAATCAGCCCCAGCATTTT | CASSASSNQPQHF
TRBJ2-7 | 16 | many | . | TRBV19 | TGTGCCAGTAGTATAACGGGACTCCAGAATATCTACGAGCAGTACTTC | CASSITGLQNIYEQYF
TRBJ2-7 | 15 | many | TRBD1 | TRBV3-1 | TGTGCCAGCAGCCAGCAGGGACAGGCTACCTACGAGCAGTACTTC | CASSQQGQATYEQYF
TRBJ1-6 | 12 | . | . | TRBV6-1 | TGTGCCAGCAGTGAAGTTCGATCACCCCTCCACTTT | CASSEVRSPLHF
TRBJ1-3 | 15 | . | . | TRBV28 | TGTGCCAGCCTCGGGACCTACTTCTCTGGAAACACCATATATTTT | CASLGTYFSGNTIYF
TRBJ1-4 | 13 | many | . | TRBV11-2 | TGTGCCAGCAGCTTACCCGGAGCGGGAAAACTGTTTTTT | CASSLPGAGKLFF
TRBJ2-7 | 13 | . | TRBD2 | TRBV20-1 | TGCAGTGCCAGAATCGGGGGGACCTACGAGCAGTACTTC | CSARIGGTYEQYF
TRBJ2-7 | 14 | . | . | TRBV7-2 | TGTGCCAGCAGCTATGGCCTGGGGACCGGGGAGCAGTACTTC | CASSYGLGTGEQYF
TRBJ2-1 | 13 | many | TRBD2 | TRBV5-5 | TGTGCCAGCAGCTTTCGGGGGGACAATGAGCAGTTCTTC | CASSFRGDNEQFF
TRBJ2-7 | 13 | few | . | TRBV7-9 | TGTGCCAGCAGCTTAGGGAGCCGTCACGAGCAGTACTTC | CASSLGSRHEQYF
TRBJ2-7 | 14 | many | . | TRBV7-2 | TGTGCCAGCAGCCGGGACGGGACCCTCTACGAGCAGTACTTC | CASSRDGTLYEQYF
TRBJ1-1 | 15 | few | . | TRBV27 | TGTGCCAGCAGGGGGAGGGAGGTCGGAAGCACTGAAGCTTTCTTT | CASRGREVGSTEAFF
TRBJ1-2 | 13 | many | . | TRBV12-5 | TGTGCTAGTGGCACCTGGGCTGAAGATGGCTACACCTTC | CASGTWAEDGYTF
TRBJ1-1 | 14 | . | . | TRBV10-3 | TGTGCCTCCACGAATCCGAACATGAACACTGAAGCTTTCTTT | CASTNPNMNTEAFF
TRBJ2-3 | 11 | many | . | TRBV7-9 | TGTGCCAGCAGCTCTGGGGGGACGCAGTATTTT | CASSSGGTQYF
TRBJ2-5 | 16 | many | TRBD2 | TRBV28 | TGTGCCAGCAGCCCAGGGTCTAGCGGGACTCAAGAGACCCAGTACTTC | CASSPGSSGTQETQYF